Detailed here is one T cell receptor beta chain. The data derive from a study of T cell changes during pregnancy in multiple sclerosis. Only in-frame clones appear in the TCRdb table, and some are missing; sequencing was by immunoSEQ multiplex PCR. The sample has fewer than 40,000 clones, more than 85% seen once. Deletions cut 6 bases from V and 1 base from J, with 12 bases between. CDR1 is MNHNY and CDR2 is SVGAGI in the germline V gene (reference sequence). The CDR3 totals 14 residues. V and J are TRBV6-6 and TRBJ2-5; tentatively, D is TRBD1 (6 bases). This specimen consisted of CD8+ T cells from peripheral blood mononuclear cells, obtained after pregnancy. The clonotype originates from a female donor with multiple sclerosis, enrolled in a pregnancy study. Here the CDR3 reads CASSDRPRQETQYF. CDR3 bases: TGTGCCAGCAGCGACAGGCCCCGCCAAGAGACCCAGTACTTC.